This TCR beta chain originates from a study of T cell changes during pregnancy in multiple sclerosis. The table came from immunoSEQ multiplex PCR; TCRdb's copy has only in-frame clones and leaves some out. The data show approximately 97,000 clones, with 90% seen just once and about 0.75% held by the top ten. The table lists this clone with a few counts. Trimming removed 5 bases from V and 2 bases from J, with 16 bases in between. From germline, CDR1 is MNHEY and CDR2 SMNVEV (reference sequence). The CDR3 covers 15 residues. The clonotype comes from a female donor in good health, enrolled as a control in a pregnancy study. This chain uses TRBV27 with TRBJ2-7; D may be TRBD1 (5 bases). Sequencing used peripheral blood, obtained in the second trimester of pregnancy. CDR3 sequence reads: CASSPARDFPYEQYF. In DNA, the CDR3 is TGTGCCAGCAGTCCCGCCAGGGATTTCCCCTACGAGCAGTACTTC.